This T cell receptor beta chain was documented in a study of T cell changes during pregnancy in multiple sclerosis. Clones were read by immunoSEQ multiplex PCR, and TCRdb kept only the in-frame ones, dropping some. This table holds 60,000 to 85,000 clones, about 92% found once. The sequence was obtained from a female donor in good health, enrolled as a control in a pregnancy study. Sequences were derived from peripheral blood, sampled in the second trimester of pregnancy.

This chain's CDR3 is CAWRSGVLSYEQYF. As DNA, the CDR3 is TGTGCCTGGAGGTCGGGAGTCTTGTCTTACGAGCAGTACTTC. The chain uses TRBV30 and TRBJ2-7; TRBD2 is a possible D gene (6 bases). Trimming shortened V by 3 bases and J by 4 bases, and 16 bases separated the two germline ends. Germline V gives CDR1 GTSNPN, CDR2 SVGIG (reference sequence). The length of the CDR3 is 14 residues.